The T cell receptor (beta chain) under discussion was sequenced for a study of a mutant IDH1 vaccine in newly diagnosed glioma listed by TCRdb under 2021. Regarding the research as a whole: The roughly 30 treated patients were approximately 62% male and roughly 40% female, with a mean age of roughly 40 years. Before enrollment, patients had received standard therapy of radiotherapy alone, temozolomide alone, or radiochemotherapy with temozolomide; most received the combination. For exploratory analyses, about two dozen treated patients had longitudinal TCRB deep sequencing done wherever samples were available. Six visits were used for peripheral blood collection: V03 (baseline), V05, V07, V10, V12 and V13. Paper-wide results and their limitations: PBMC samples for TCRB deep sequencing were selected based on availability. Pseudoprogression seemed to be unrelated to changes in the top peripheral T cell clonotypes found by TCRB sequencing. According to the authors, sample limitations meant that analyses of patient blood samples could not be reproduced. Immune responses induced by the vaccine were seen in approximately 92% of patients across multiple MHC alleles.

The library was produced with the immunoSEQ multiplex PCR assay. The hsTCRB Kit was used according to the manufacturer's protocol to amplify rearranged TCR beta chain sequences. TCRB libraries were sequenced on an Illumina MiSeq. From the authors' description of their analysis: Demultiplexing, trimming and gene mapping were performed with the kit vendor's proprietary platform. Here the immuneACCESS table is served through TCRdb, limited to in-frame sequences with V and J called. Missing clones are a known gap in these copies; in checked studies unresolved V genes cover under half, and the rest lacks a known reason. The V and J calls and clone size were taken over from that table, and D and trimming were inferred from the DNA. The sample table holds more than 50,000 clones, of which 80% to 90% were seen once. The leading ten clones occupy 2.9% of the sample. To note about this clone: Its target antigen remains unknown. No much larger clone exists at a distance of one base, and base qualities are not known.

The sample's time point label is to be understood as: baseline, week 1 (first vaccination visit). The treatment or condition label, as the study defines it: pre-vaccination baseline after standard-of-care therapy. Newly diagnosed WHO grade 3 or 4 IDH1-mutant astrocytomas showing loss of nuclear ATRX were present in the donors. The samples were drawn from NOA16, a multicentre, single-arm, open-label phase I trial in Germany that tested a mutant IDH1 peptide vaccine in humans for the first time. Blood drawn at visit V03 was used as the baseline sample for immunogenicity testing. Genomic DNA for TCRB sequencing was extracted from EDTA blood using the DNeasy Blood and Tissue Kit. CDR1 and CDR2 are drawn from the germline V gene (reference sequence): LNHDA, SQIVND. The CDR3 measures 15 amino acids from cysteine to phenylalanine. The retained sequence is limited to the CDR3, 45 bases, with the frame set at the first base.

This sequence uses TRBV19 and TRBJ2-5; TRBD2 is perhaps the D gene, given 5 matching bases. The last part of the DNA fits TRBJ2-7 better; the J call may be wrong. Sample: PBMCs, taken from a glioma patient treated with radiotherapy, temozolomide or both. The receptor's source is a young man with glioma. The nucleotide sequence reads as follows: TGTGCCAGTAGTATAGGTGTGGGAGACTCCTACGAGCAGTACTTC. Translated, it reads CASSIGVGDSYEQYF.